This TCR beta chain was found in a study of shared clonotypes between healthy human individuals. The method was immunoSEQ multiplex PCR; TCRdb's version includes in-frame clones alone and lacks a portion of them. The table shows more than 2 million clones, with 90% to 95% occurring only once. The germline CDR1 and CDR2 sequences are MNHNS and SASEGT. V was shortened by 7 bases and J by 0 bases, with 12 bases between the two germline ends. CDR3 size: 14 residues. This rearrangement joins TRBV6-1 to TRBJ1-1; D may be TRBD1 (5 bases). The specimen sequenced was naive CD4+ T cells sorted from blood. Documented subset: CD45RA+ positively selected. This receptor was taken from a man between 18 and 29 years old in good health. The CDR3 nucleotides are TGTGCCAGCACCGAGAGGGGTATGAACACTGAAGCTTTCTTT. Amino acids: CASTERGMNTEAFF.